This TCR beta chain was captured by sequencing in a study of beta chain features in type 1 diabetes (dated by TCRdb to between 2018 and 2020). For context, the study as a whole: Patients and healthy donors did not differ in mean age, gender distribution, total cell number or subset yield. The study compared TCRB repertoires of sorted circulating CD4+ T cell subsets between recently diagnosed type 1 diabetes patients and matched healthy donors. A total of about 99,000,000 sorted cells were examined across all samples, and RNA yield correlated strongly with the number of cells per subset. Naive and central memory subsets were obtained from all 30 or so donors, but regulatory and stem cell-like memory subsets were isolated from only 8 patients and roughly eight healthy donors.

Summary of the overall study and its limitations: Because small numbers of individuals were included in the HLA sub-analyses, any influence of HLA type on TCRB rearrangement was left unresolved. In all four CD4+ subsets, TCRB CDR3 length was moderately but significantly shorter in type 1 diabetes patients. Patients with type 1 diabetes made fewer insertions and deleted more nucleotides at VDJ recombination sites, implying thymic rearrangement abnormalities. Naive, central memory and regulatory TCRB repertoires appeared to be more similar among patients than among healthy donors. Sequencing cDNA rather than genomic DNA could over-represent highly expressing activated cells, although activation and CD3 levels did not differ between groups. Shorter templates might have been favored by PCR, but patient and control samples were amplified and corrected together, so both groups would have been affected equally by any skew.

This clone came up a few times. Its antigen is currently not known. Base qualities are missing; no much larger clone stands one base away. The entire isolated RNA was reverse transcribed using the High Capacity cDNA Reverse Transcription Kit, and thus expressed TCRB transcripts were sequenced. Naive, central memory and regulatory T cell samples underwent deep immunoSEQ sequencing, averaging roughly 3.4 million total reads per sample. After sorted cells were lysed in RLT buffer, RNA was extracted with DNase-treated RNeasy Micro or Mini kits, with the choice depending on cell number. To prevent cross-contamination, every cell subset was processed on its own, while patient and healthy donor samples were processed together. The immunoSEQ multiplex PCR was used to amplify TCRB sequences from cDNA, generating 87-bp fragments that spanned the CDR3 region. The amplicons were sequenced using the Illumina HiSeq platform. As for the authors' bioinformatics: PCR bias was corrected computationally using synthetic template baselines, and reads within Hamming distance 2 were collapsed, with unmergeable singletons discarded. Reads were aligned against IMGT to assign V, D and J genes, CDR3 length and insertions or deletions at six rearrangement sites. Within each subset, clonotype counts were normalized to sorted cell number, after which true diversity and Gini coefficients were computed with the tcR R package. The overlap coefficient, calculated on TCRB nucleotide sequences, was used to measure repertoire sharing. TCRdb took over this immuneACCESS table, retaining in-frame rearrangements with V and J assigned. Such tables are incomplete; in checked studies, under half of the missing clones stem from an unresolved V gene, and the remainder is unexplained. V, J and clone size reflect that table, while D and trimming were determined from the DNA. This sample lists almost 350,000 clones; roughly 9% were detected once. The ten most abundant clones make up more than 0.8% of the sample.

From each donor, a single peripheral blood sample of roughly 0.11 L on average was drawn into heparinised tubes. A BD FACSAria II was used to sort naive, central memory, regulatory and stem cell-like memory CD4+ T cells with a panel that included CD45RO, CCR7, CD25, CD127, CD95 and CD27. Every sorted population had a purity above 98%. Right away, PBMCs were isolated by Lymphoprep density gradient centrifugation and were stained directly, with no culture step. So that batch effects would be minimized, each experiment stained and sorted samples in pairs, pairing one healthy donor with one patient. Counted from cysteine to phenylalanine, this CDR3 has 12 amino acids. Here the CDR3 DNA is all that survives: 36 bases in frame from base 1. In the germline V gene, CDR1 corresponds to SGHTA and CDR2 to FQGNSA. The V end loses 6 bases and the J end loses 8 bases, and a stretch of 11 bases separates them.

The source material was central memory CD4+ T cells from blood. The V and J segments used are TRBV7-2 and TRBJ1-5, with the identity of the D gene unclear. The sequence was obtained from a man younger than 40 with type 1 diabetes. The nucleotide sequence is TGTGCCAGCAGTCGATTATCCGAGCCCCAGCATTTT. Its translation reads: CASSRLSEPQHF.